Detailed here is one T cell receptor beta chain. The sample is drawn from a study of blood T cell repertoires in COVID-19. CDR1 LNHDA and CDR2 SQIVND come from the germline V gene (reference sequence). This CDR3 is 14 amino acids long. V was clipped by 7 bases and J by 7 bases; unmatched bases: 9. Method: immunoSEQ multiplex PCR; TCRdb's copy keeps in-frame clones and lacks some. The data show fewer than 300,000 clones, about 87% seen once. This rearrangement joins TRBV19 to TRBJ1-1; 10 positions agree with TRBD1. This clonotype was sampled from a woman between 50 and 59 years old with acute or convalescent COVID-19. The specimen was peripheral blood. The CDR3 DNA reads TGTGCCAGTACCGTGACAGGGGGCAGGGGTGAAGCTTTCTTT. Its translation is CASTVTGGRGEAFF.